This T cell receptor (beta chain) was sequenced in a study of cytomegalovirus exposure and HLA in healthy donors (TCRdb year 2017). Background on the whole study: An earlier analysis of 587 of the donors reported 276 Gb of sequence data and approximately 120 million unique TCR beta sequences obtained from about 179 million T cells. About 280 gigabases of sequencing data and roughly 81 million unique TCR sequences made up an early release that covered approximately 650 HLA-typed donors. The genetic ancestry cluster associated with self-reported Caucasian donors included 81% of the roughly 390 genotyped donors. The study aimed to test whether cataloging public T cell receptors could reveal signatures of past pathogen exposure. Using immunosequencing, the study profiled T cell repertoires from around 680 subjects and related those repertoires to cytomegalovirus serostatus. Besides the first cohort of roughly 660 subjects, a separate validation cohort made up of 120 different subjects was used. To predict cytomegalovirus infection status, the study brought together high-throughput TCR immunosequencing, statistical association of individual TCRs with disease status, and machine learning. A later analysis re-analyzed previously published TCR beta repertoires from about 600 donors and added high-resolution HLA genotyping to study TCR occurrence patterns. The later analysis used no new phenotypic data to find candidate immune exposures, relying instead on TCR beta sequences and their occurrence across donors. To decide whether each TCR beta V gene segment behaved as functional or pseudogenic, an earlier analysis of 587 of the donors relied on high-throughput TCR beta sequencing. Donor age, sex, ethnicity and CMV serostatus were compiled together with the repertoire data. Genome-wide SNP genotypes for about three fifths of the roughly 670 donors were used in a later genetic analysis, which treated that subset as a discovery cohort. All discovery cohort repertoires had been generated on a single sequencing platform. HLA typing included class I and class II loci at four-digit resolution. The number of donors typed differed by locus, with 629-630 for A, B, C, DRB1 and DQB1, around 500 for DQA1, over 600 for DPA1, and 450 to 480 for DPB1. Roughly five DR-DQ haplotypes were handled as single units for association and clustering because linkage in the cohort was strong. Across some 400 genotyped donors of the cohort, an average of 235,054 unique TCR beta nucleotide sequences per donor were sequenced, and roughly a sixth of those sequences were non-productive.

The CDR3 runs 13 residues from the cysteine to the phenylalanine. Only the CDR3 DNA is retained, 39 bases long and in frame from the first base. CDR1 MDHEN and CDR2 SYDVKM were looked up in the germline V gene. The germline V and J ends show losses of 6 bases and 8 bases respectively, and no gene match explains 9 bases of the junction. For this clone: Its cognate antigen has yet to be identified. Base-call qualities are not available, and no considerably larger clone is one nucleotide away.

Library construction relied on the immunoSEQ multiplex PCR assay. A mixture of 60 forward primers for TCR Vbeta segments and 13 reverse primers for TCR Jbeta segments was used in the multiplex PCR. The CDR3 region of rearranged TCR beta genes was amplified from genomic DNA with a multiplex PCR assay. The Illumina HiSeq System was used to sequence the amplified TCR beta libraries as 87-base-pair reads. In the authors' own workflow: A later analysis tallied roughly 76 million unique TCR beta chains across the 640 or so repertoires, and approximately 12 million of those chains were shared by two or more donors. Raw reads were error-corrected and collapsed into unique sequences with a nearest-neighbor algorithm that merged closely related sequences to remove PCR and sequencing errors. To assign V, D and J gene segments, CDR3 sequences were aligned to IMGT reference sequences. For a sequence to be retained, a match of at least six nucleotides to both a V gene segment and a J gene segment was required. Rearrangements were called productive when the CDR3 lacked stop codons and stayed in frame with V and J; all others were non-productive. Following IMGT convention, CDR3 was defined as the stretch from the second conserved V-encoded cysteine to the conserved J-encoded phenylalanine. In an earlier analysis of roughly 580 of the donors, sequences lacking an unambiguous match to a single V gene segment were excluded. An earlier analysis of roughly 590 of the donors called V segments functional above 56.7% productive rearrangements and segregating when the between-donor standard deviation exceeded 5%. To diagnose cytomegalovirus status from the catalog of TCR beta chain sequences, a statistical classification framework was built. In a later analysis, TCR nucleotide sequences were compared against IMGT/GENE-DB human TR gene sequences so that V and J genes could be assigned. In a later analysis, CDR3 sequences and most-parsimonious VDJ recombination scenarios were assigned using the TCRdist pipeline. In a later analysis, every TCR beta chain was defined by the combination of its CDR3 amino acid sequence and its V-gene family, and reads without a unique V-gene family were dropped. A later analysis removed 500 to 650 highly shared, low-generation-probability nucleotide sequences to deal with suspected cross-contamination and a sequencing artifact. In a later analysis, a clonal expansion index was calculated for each public chain from normalized within-repertoire ranks of inferred template counts. Generation probabilities in a later analysis came from a VDJ recombination model fitted to out-of-frame rearrangements, and those results were checked against IGoR. Hypergeometric tests were used in a later analysis to score TCR-TCR, TCR-HLA and TCR-CMV co-occurrence, with a repertoire-size bias correction applied to the TCR pairs. To estimate false discovery rates, a later analysis permuted the HLA or CMV assignments 20 times. A later analysis grouped co-occurring TCRs with DBSCAN, adding TCRdist sequence similarity when clustering within HLA-allele-positive subsets. Co-occurrence clustering excluded repertoires with fewer than 30,000 or more than 120,000 public chains, plus five with anomalous nucleotide sharing. Entries here come from immuneACCESS through TCRdb and include only in-frame sequences with V and J called. Some clones fail to appear in such tables; in the studies checked, an unresolved V gene covers under half of the shortfall, and the cause of the remainder is unknown. That table gives V, J and clone size, and the DNA gave D and trimming. The sample table lists around 150,000 clones, roughly 75% of them with a count of one. Jointly, the top ten make up around 4.7% of the sample.

In total, 666 healthy bone marrow donors made up the cohort. All cohort members were sampled while nominally healthy, although unrecorded immune exposures were likely present. The donor tested CMV seronegative and was one of the 352 seronegative cohort members. Every donor gave a peripheral blood sample, and the peripheral blood mononuclear cells from that sample were used for TCR beta sequencing. The Qiagen DNeasy Blood Extraction Kit was used to extract genomic DNA from the blood cell samples. Summary of the overall study and its limitations: The study listed 164 TCR beta chains as associated with cytomegalovirus. Because HLA typing was unavailable for some donors at each locus, only the typed subset was used in association tests. Because counts were too low, seventeen rarely observed V segments, including chromosome 9 orphons, were excluded from the earlier analysis of 587 of the donors. A cluster of highly shared sequence variants was judged likely to represent a technical artifact of the sequencing pipeline. According to a later analysis, TCR association rates differed among HLA loci, with DRB1 alleles showing the most associated TCRs and HLA-C alleles showing the fewest. According to a later analysis, parvovirus B19, influenza, CMV and Epstein-Barr virus appeared linked to several top co-occurrence clusters. A later analysis found that most CMV-associated TCR beta chains appeared HLA-restricted, with HLA associations seemingly driven largely by CMV exposure. Strong co-occurrence of HLA alleles, especially DR and DQ, made assigning TCR associations to individual alleles difficult. In a later genetic analysis, fewer N-insertions in productive TCRs were reported among donors in an Asian-associated ancestry cluster than the roughly 700-donor mean. Some IMGT-functional V segments, including TRBV6-2 and TRBV6-3, could not be distinguished by the 87-base-pair reads and were therefore excluded. A few of the identified cytomegalovirus-associated TCR beta chains were confirmed in vitro to be specific for cytomegalovirus antigens. A further reported finding was that TCR beta sequences accurately predicted the HLA-A and HLA-B alleles for most subjects in the first cohort. At a false discovery rate of 0.05, a later analysis linked under 20,000 TCR beta sequences to specific HLA alleles. The only immune exposure information available for the cohort was CMV serostatus. The classifier was reported to diagnose cytomegalovirus status with high specificity and sensitivity in both the original cohort and the validation cohort. In a later analysis, HLA-associated TCR beta chains were found to be more clonally expanded and to have lower generation probabilities than equally common non-associated chains. In an earlier analysis of about 600 of the donors, most TCR beta V segments appeared in productive rearrangements about 87% or about 30% of the time, broadly matching IMGT annotations. V-gene and J-gene trimming of TCR beta chains was associated with a missense DCLRE1C variant in a later genetic analysis, and the association was replicated in an independent cohort. The presence/absence analyses assumed that sequencing depth was roughly uniform across donors, and that assumption may not be true. Correlated functional status among segregating V segments might be attributable to linkage disequilibrium, but an unknown experimental factor could not be ruled out. It was suggested by the authors that the approach could potentially be generalized to other disease states and immunological phenotypes. The cohort was sequenced for TCR beta chains only, and without alpha or paired-chain data the features that could be detected were limited. While some public TCRs were present in many individuals, most TCR sequences turned up only very rarely across donors.

In this chain, TRBV28 is recombined with TRBJ1-2; 7 bases in the junction line up with TRBD1. The clonotype originates from a male donor in good health and CMV-seronegative. Sequencing was carried out using PBMCs. The nucleotide sequence reads as follows: TGTGCCAGCAGCTTAGGACAGGCCTTGGGCTACACCTTC. Its translation reads: CASSLGQALGYTF.